The T cell receptor beta chain under discussion was sequenced for a study of T cell changes during pregnancy in multiple sclerosis (dated by TCRdb to about 2019). Turning to the overall study: Changes in the T cell repertoire over the course of pregnancy were examined in this study in women with multiple sclerosis.

Trimming removed 7 bases from V and 4 bases from J; the gene matches leave 8 bases unexplained. Taken from the germline V gene, the CDR1 and CDR2 loops are SNHLY and FYNNEI. The CDR3 contains 14 residues, cysteine and phenylalanine counted. Solely the CDR3 DNA is kept, with 42 bases framed from the first base. Comments on this clone: What antigen it recognizes has not been identified. Qualities for individual bases were not recorded, and no much larger clone is one base off.

Receptor libraries were prepared by the immunoSEQ multiplex PCR assay. TCRdb stores this immuneACCESS table with in-frame sequences only. Part of the clones is absent; in the studies checked, under half of the shortfall reflects unresolved V genes, and no reason is known for the rest. The sample includes about 47,000 clones, with roughly 93% observed a single time. Approximately 1.9% of the sample rests with the top ten. This sequence originates from a female donor with multiple sclerosis, enrolled in a pregnancy study. The rearrangement joined TRBV2 to TRBJ2-3; the junction holds 7 bases that match TRBD2. The specimen was peripheral blood, collected in the second trimester of pregnancy. The CDR3 protein is CASMTGSGADTQYF. The DNA sequence reads TGTGCCAGCATGACCGGGAGCGGGGCAGATACGCAGTATTTT.